The T cell receptor (beta chain) under discussion was sequenced for a study of blood T cell repertoires in COVID-19. Study as a whole: Samples representing acute and convalescent COVID-19 were sourced from the United States, Italy and Spain. PBMCs, B-cell-depleted T cells, or T cells provided the cDNA or gDNA that made up the material.

As handled by the study authors: Estimation of nucleated cell counts relied on the amplification of reference gene primers. Profiled with immunoSEQ multiplex PCR; TCRdb holds only in-frame clones, not every one. From that table come the V and J calls and clone size; the DNA was used to work out D and trimming. There are over 110,000 clones in the sample; around 88% occur only once, and more than 25% lies in the top ten. The sequence derives from a human donor in a cohort sampled during active COVID-19. The sequencing sample was made of peripheral blood.

CDR3 protein: CASSLDRRSNYGYTF. DNA for the CDR3: TGTGCCAGCAGCTTGGACAGGCGATCTAACTATGGCTACACCTTC. The rearrangement links TRBV5-4 to TRBJ1-2; perhaps TRBD1 as D (5 bases). The CDR3 is made up of 15 amino acids. V dropped 0 bases and J dropped 0 bases, with 9 bases sitting between them. The germline gives CDR1 SGHNT, CDR2 YYREEE (reference sequence).